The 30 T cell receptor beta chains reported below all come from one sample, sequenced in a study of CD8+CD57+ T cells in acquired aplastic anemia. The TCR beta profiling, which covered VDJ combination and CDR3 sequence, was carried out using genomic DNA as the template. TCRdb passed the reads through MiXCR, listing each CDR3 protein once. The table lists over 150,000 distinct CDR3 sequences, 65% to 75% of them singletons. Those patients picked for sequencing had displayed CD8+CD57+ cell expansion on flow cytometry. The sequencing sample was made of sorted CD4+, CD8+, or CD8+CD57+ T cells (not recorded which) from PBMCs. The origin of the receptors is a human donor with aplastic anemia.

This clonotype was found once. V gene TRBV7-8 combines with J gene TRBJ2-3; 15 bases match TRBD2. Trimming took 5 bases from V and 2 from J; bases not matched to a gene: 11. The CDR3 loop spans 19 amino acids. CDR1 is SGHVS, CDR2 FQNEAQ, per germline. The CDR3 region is CASSPGLAGGWGSTDTQYF. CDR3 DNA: TGTGCCAGCAGCCCGGGACTAGCGGGGGGCTGGGGGTCCACAGATACGCAGTATTTT.

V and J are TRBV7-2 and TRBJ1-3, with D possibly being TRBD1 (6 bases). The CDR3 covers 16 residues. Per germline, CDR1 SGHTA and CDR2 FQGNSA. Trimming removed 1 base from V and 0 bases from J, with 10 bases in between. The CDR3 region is CASSLERGNSGNTIYF. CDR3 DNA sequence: TGTGCCAGCAGCTTAGAGAGGGGGAACTCTGGAAACACCATATATTTT.

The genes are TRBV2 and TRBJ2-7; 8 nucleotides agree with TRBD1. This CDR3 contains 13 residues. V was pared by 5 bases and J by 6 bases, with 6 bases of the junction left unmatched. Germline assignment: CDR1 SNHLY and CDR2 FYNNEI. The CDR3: CASSPGQGPEQYF. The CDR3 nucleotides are TGTGCCAGCAGTCCCGGACAGGGACCCGAGCAGTACTTC.

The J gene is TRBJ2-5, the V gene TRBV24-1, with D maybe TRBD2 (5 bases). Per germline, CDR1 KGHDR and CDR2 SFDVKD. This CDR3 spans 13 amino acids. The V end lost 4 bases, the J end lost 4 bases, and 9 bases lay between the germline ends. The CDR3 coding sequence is TGTGCCACCAGTGACTCGGCGGGAGAGACCCAGTACTTC. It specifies CATSDSAGETQYF.

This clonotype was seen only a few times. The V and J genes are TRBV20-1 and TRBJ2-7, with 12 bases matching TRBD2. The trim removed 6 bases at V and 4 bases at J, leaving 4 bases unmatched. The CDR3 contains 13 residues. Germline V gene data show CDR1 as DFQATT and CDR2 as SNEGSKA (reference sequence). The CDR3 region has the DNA TGCAGTGCCACGACTAGCGGGGGTTACGAGCAGTACTTC. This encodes CSATTSGGYEQYF.

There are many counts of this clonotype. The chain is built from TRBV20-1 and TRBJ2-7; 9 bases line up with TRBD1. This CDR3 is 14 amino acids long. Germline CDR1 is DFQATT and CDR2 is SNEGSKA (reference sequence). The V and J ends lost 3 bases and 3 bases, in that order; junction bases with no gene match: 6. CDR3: CSASTGTGYYEQYF. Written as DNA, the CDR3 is TGCAGTGCTAGTACCGGGACAGGGTACTACGAGCAGTACTTC.

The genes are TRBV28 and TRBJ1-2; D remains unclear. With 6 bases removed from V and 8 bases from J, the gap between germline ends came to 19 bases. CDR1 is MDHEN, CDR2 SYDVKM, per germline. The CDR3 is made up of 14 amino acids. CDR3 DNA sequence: TGTGCCAGCAGCCCCGGGAGGGTACTCGGGGGCTACACCTTC. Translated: CASSPGRVLGGYTF.

This CDR3 reads CASSLGPGLGVNTIYF. The DNA of the CDR3 is TGTGCCAGCAGTCTTGGGCCGGGCCTGGGGGTTAACACCATATATTTT. The V gene is TRBV7-3, the J gene TRBJ1-3; TRBD1 might be the D (5 bases). Germline assignment: CDR1 SGHTA and CDR2 FQGTGA. CDR3 length: 16 amino acids. Trimming shortened V by 6 bases and J by 7 bases, and 22 bases separated the two germline ends.

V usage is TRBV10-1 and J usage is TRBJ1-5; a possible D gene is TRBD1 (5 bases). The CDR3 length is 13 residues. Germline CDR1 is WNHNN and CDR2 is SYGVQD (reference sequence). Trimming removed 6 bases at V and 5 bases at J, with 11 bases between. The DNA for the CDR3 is TGCGCCAGCAGGGTTGGAGGGGATCAGCCCCAGCATTTT. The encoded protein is CASRVGGDQPQHF.

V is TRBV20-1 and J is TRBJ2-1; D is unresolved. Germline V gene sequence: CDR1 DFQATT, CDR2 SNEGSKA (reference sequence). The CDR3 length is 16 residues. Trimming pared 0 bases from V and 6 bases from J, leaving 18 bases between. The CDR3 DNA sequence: TGCAGTGCTAGAGATCTAACGGCACTACCCCTCAATGAGCAGTTCTTC. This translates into CSARDLTALPLNEQFF.

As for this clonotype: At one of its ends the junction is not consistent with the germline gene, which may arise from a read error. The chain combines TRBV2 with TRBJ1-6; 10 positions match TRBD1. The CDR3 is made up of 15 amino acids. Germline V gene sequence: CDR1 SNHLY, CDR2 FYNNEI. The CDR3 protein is CVSSWDRGGNSPLHF. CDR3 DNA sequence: TGTGTCAGCAGTTGGGACAGGGGAGGAAATTCACCCCTCCACTTT. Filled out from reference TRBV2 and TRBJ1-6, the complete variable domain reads EPEVTQTPSHQVTQMGQEVILRCVPISNHLYFYWYRQILGQKVEFLVSFYNNEISEKSEIFDDQFSVERPDGSNFTLKIRSTKLEDSAMYFCVSSWDRGGNSPLHFGNGTRLTVT.

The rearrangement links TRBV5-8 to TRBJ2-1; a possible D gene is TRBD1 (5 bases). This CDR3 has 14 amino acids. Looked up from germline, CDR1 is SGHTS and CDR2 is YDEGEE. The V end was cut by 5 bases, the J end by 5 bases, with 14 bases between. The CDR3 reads CASRGGVQDNEQFF. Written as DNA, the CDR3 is TGTGCCAGCAGAGGTGGGGTACAGGACAATGAGCAGTTCTTC.

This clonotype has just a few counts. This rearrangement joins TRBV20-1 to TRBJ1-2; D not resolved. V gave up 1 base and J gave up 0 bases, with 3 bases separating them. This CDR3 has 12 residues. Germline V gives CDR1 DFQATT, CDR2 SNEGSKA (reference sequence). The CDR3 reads CSARVANYGYTF. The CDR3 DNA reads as TGCAGTGCTAGAGTTGCTAACTATGGCTACACCTTC.

The CDR3 coding sequence is TGTGCTACCGGACTAGCGGAGCTACAATCAGATACGCAGTATTTT. Translation: CATGLAELQSDTQYF. The chain combines TRBV12-3 or TRBV12-4 with TRBJ2-3; 10 nucleotides line up with TRBD2. The CDR3 contains 15 residues.

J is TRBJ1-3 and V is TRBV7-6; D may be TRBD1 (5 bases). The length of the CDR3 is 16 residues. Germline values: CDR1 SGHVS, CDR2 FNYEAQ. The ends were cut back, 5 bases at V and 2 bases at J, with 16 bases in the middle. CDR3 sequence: CASSGPGTGAGNTIYF. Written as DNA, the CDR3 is TGTGCCAGCAGCGGACCCGGGACTGGAGCTGGAAACACCATATATTTT.

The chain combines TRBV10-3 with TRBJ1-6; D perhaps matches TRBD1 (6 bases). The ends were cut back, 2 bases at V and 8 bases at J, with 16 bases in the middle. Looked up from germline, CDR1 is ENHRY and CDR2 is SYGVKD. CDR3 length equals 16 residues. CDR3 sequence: CAISEGQPPGDSPLHF. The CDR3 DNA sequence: TGTGCCATCAGTGAGGGACAGCCTCCAGGAGATTCACCCCTCCACTTT.

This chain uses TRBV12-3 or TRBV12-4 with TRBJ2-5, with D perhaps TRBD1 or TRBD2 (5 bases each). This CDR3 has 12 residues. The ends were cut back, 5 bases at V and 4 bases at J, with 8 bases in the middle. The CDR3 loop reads CASSIGTETQYF. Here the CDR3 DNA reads TGTGCCAGCAGTATCGGGACAGAGACCCAGTACTTC.

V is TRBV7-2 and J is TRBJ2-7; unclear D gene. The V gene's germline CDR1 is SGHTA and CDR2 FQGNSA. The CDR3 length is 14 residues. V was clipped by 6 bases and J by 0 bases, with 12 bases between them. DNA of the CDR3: TGTGCCAGCAGTCGCCCAGGCCGCTCCTACGAGCAGTACTTC. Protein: CASSRPGRSYEQYF.

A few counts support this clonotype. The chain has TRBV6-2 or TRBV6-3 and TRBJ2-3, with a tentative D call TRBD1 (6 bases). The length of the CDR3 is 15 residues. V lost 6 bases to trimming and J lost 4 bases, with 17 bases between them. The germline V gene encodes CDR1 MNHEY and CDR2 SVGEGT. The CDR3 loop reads CASSPPGDIPDTQYF. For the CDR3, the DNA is TGTGCCAGCAGCCCCCCCGGGGACATCCCAGATACGCAGTATTTT.

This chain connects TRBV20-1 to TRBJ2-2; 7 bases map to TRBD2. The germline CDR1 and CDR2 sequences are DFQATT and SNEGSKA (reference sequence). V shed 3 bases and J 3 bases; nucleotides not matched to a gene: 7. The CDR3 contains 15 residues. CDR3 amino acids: CSASAGGGDTGELFF. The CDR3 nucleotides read TGCAGTGCTAGCGCCGGCGGGGGAGACACCGGGGAGCTGTTTTTT.

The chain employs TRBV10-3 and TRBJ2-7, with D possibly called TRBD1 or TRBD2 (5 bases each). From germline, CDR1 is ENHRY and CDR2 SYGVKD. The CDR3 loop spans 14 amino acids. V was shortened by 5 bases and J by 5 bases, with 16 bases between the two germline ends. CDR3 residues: CAISSSSGSHEQYF. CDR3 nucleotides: TGTGCCATCAGTAGTTCGTCAGGGAGCCACGAGCAGTACTTC.

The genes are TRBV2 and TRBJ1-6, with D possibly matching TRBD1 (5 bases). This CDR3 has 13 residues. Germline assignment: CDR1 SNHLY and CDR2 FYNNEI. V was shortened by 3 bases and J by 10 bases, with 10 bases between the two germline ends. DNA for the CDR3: TGTGCCAGCAGTGAGGGTCGGGGGTCACCCCTCCACTTT. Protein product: CASSEGRGSPLHF.

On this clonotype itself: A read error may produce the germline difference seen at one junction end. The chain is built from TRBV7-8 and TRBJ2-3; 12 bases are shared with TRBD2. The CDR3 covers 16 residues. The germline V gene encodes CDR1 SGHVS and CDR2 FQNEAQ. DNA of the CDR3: TGCGCCAGCAGCTCGCGACTAGCGGGAGACGCAGATACGCAGTATTTT. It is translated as CASSSRLAGDADTQYF.

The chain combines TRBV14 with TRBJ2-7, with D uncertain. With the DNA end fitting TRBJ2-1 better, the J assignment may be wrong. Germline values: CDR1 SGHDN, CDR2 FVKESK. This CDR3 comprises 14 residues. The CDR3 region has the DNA TGTGCCAGCAGCCAAGTATTGAAGTGGTCTGAGCAGTTCTTC. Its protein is CASSQVLKWSEQFF.

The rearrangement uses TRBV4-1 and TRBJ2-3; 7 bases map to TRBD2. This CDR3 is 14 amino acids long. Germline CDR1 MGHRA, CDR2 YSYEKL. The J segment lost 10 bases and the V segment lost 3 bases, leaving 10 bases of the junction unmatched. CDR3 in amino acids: CASSQKSGGMAQYF. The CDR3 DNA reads TGCGCCAGCAGCCAGAAATCCGGGGGGATGGCGCAGTATTTT.

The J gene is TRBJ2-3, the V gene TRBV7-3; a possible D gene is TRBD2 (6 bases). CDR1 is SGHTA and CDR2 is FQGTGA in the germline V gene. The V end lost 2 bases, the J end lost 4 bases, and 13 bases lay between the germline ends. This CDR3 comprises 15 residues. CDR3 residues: CASSLLGGGSDTQYF. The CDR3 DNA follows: TGTGCCAGCAGCTTATTGGGGGGAGGATCAGATACGCAGTATTTT. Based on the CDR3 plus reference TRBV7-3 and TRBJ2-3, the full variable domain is GAGVSQTPSNKVTEKGKYVELRCDPISGHTALYWYRQSLGQGPEFLIYFQGTGAADDSGLPNDRFFAVRPEGSVSTLKIQRTERGDSAVYLCASSLLGGGSDTQYFGPGTRLTVL.

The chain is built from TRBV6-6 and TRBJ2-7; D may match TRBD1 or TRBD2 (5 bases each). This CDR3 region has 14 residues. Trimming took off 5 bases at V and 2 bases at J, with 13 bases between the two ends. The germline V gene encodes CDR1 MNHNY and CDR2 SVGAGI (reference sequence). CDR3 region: CASSNGDGPYEQYF. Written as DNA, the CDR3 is TGTGCCAGCAGTAACGGGGACGGGCCCTACGAGCAGTACTTC.

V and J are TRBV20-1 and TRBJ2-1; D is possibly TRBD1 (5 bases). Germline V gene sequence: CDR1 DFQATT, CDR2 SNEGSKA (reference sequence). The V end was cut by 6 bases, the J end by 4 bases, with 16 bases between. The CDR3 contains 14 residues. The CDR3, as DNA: TGCAGTGCACAGATTCAGGGATTGTACAATGAGCAGTTCTTC. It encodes CSAQIQGLYNEQFF.

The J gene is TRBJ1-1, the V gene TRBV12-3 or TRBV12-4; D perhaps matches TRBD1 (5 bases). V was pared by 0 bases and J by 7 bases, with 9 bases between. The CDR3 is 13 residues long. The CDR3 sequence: CASSLAGVIEAFF. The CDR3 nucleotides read TGTGCCAGCAGTTTAGCGGGGGTAATTGAAGCTTTCTTT.

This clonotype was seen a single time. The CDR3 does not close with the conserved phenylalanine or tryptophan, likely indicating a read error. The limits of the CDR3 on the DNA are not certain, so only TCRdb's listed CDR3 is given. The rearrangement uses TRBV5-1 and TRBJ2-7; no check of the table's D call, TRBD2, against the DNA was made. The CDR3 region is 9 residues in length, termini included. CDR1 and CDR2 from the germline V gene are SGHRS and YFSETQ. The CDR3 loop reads CASSLWPAG.